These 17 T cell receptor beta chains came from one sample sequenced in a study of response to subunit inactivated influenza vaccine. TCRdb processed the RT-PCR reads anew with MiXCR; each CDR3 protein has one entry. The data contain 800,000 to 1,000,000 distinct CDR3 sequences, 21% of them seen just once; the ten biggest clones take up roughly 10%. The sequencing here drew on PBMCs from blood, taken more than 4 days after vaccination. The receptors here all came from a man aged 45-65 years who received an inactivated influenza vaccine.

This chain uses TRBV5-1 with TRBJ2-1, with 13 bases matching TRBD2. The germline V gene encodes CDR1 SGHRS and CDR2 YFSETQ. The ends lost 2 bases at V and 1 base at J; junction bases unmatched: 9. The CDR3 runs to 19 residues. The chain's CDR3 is CASSFLGLAGEGSYNEQFF. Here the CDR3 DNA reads TGCGCCAGCAGCTTTCTAGGACTAGCGGGAGAGGGGTCCTACAATGAGCAGTTCTTC.

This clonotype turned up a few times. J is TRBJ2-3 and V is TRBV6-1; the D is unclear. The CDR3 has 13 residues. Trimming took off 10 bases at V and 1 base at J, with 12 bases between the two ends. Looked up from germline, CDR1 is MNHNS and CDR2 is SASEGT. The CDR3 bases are TGTGCCACCAGCCAGCCGGGCACAGATACGCAGTATTTT. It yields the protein CATSQPGTDTQYF.

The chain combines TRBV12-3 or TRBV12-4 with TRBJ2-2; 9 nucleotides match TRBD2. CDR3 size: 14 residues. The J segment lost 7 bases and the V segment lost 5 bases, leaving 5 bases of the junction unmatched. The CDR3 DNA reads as TGTGCCAGCAGTAAAGCGGGGGGTGGCGGGGAGCTGTTTTTT. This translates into CASSKAGGGGELFF.

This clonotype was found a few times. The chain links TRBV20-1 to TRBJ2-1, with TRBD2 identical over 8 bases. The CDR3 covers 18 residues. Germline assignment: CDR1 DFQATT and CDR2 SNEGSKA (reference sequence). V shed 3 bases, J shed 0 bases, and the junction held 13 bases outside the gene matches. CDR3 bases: TGCAGTGCTAGGGATACTAGCGGTCGCACTAGCTCCTACAATGAGCAGTTCTTC. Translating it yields CSARDTSGRTSSYNEQFF.

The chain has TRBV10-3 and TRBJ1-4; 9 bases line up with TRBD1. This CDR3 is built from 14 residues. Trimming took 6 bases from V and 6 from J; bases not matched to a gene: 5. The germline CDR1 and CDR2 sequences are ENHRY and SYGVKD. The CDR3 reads CAIRGTGKYEKLFF. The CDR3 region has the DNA TGTGCCATCAGGGGGACAGGGAAGTATGAAAAACTGTTTTTT.

CDR3: CASSYSIERPGLAGERIAKNIQYF. CDR3 coding DNA: TGTGCCAGCAGTTACTCGATAGAGCGTCCGGGACTAGCGGGAGAGCGAATAGCCAAAAACATTCAGTACTTC. The V and J genes are TRBV6-5 and TRBJ2-4; 14 nucleotides align to TRBD2. Trimming cost V 0 bases and J 0 bases; bases outside gene matches: 19. The CDR3 consists of 24 residues. Germline values: CDR1 MNHEY, CDR2 SVGAGI.

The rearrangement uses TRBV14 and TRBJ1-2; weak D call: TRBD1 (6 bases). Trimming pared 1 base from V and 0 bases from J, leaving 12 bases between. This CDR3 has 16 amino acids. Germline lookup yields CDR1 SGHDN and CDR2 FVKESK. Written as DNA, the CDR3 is TGTGCCAGCAGCCAAGCAGGGGCAGTTGCTAACTATGGCTACACCTTC. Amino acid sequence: CASSQAGAVANYGYTF. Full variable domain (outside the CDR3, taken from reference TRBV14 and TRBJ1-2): EAGVTQFPSHSVIEKGQTVTLRCDPISGHDNLYWYRRVMGKEIKFLLHFVKESKQDESGMPNNRFLAERTGGTYSTLKVQPAELEDSGVYFCASSQAGAVANYGYTFGSGTRLTVV.

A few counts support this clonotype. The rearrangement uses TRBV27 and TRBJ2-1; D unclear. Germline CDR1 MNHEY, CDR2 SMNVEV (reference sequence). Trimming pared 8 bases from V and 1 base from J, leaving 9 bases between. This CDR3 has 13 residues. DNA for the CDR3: TGTGCCAGCGGCGTGGGGTCCTACAATGAGCAGTTCTTC. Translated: CASGVGSYNEQFF.

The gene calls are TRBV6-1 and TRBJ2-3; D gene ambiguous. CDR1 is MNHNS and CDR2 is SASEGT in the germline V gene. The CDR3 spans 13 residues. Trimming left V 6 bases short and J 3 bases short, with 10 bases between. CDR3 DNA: TGTGCCAGCAGCCGTCAGACAACAGATACGCAGTATTTT. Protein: CASSRQTTDTQYF.

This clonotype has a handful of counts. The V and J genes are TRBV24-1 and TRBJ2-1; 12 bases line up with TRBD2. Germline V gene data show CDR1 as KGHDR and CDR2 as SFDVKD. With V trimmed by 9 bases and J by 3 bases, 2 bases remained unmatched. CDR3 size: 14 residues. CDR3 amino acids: CATATSGGYNEQFF. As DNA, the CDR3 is TGTGCCACCGCGACTAGCGGGGGCTACAATGAGCAGTTCTTC.

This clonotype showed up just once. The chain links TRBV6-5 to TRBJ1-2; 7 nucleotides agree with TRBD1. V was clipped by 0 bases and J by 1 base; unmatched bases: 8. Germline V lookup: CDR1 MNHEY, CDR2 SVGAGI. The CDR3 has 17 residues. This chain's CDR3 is CASSYSKNRGFNYGYTF. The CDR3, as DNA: TGTGCCAGCAGTTACTCGAAAAACAGGGGTTTTAACTATGGCTACACCTTC.

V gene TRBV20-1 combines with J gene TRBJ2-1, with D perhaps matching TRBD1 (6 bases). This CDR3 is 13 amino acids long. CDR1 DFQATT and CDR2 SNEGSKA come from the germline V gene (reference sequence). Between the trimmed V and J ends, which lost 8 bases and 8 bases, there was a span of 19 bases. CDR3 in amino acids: CSSPRARGHEQFF. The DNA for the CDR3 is TGCAGTTCGCCCCGGGCCAGGGGCCATGAGCAGTTCTTC.

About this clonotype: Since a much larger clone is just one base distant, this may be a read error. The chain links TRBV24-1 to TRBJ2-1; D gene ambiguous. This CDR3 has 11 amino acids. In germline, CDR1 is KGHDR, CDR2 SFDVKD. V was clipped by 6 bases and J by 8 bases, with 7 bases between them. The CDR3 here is CATSTRDEQFF. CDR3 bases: TGTGCCACCAGTACTCGGGATGAGCAGTTCTTC.

CDR3 in amino acids: CASSDRTSGIWNEQFF. The CDR3, as DNA: TGTGCCAGCAGCGACCGGACTAGCGGGATATGGAATGAGCAGTTCTTC. J is TRBJ2-1 and V is TRBV5-6; 12 bases line up with TRBD2. J was trimmed by 7 bases and V by 4 bases; bases with no gene match: 9. CDR1 is SGHDT and CDR2 is YYEEEE in the germline V gene. The CDR3 runs 16 residues.

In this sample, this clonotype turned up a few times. CDR3 region: CASSLFQLAGAQGTDTQYF. CDR3 in DNA: TGTGCCAGCAGCCTATTTCAACTAGCGGGAGCTCAAGGCACAGATACGCAGTATTTT. The chain couples TRBV11-1 to TRBJ2-3, with 11 bases aligning to TRBD2. The CDR3 loop spans 19 amino acids. V lost 5 bases, J lost 1 base, and 14 bases stayed unmatched. CDR1 and CDR2 from the germline V gene are SGHAT and FQDESV (reference sequence).

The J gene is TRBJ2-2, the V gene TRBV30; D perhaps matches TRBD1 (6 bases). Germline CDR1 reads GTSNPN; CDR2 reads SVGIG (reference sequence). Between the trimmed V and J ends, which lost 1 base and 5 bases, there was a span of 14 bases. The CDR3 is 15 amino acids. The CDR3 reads CAWSGPGQITGELFF. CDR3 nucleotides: TGTGCCTGGAGTGGACCGGGACAAATAACCGGGGAGCTGTTTTTT.

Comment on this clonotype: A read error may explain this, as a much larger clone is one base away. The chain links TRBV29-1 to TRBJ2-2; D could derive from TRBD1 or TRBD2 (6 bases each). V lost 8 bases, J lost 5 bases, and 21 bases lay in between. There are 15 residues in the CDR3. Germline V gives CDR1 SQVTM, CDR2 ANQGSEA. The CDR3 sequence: CSTGRGQRRTGELFF. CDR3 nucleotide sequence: TGCAGCACCGGTCGGGGGCAAAGGCGAACCGGGGAGCTGTTTTTT.